The clone carrying this T cell receptor (beta chain) has at least ten counts. The target antigen is unknown. The hyperthyroidism was newly diagnosed and had lasted under 2 months; the patients were aged 18 to 65. Pregnant or lactating patients were excluded, as were those with uncontrolled infection or other autoimmune disease. Thyroid ultrasound and orbital computed tomography, with clinical symptoms and serum thyroxine and TRAb, informed diagnoses. The sample is drawn from a study of T cells in Graves' hyperthyroidism and ophthalmopathy. Germline-derived CDR1 and CDR2 are SNHLY and FYNNEI. With 10 bases removed from V and 4 bases from J, the gap between germline ends came to 16 bases. The CDR3 loop spans 14 amino acids. TCR beta CDR3 regions were amplified from RNA. The HTBI primer set served for first-round RT-PCR of the TCR CDR3. TCRdb reprocessed the multiplex PCR reads via MiXCR and lists one record per CDR3 protein. The repertoire has roughly 570,000 distinct CDR3 sequences, more than 45% of them found once; the top ten carry about 7.8%.

The study, taken as a whole, reports: Blood also showed most of the thyroid clonotypes that were expanded above 0.001.

This TCR came from a woman aged 18-35 years with Graves' hyperthyroidism. The chain links TRBV2 to TRBJ2-2; D might be TRBD1 (6 bases). What was sequenced was peripheral blood or thyroid tissue (not recorded which). CDR3 sequence reads: CATDAGASTGELFF. The CDR3 bases are TGTGCCACCGACGCAGGGGCGAGCACCGGGGAGCTGTTTTTT.